This T cell receptor (beta chain) was identified during a study of T cell changes during pregnancy in multiple sclerosis. TCRdb's copy holds only in-frame clones and misses some; the assay was immunoSEQ multiplex PCR. The data show about 66,000 clones, with around 90% seen just once and around 5.2% held by the top ten. From germline, CDR1 is SGHAT and CDR2 FQDESV (reference sequence). CDR3 size: 14 residues. V shed 1 base and J 4 bases; nucleotides not matched to a gene: 1. The TCR comes from a female donor with multiple sclerosis, enrolled in a pregnancy study. The sample in question was CD8+ T cells from peripheral blood mononuclear cells, obtained before pregnancy. V usage is TRBV11-1 and J usage is TRBJ2-7; TRBD2 agrees at 10 bases. The CDR3 protein is CASSLGTSGYEQYF. The DNA for the CDR3 is TGTGCCAGCAGCTTAGGGACTAGCGGTTACGAGCAGTACTTC. The variable domain in full, completed from reference TRBV11-1 and TRBJ2-7, reads EAEVAQSPRYKITEKSQAVAFWCDPISGHATLYWYRQILGQGPELLVQFQDESVVDDSQLPKDRFSAERLKGVDSTLKIQPAELGDSAMYLCASSLGTSGYEQYFGPGTRLTVT.